The 29 T cell receptor beta chains below all came from one sample that was sequenced in a study of blood T cells in healthy people across ages. Combining a sample-barcoded 5' primer with a J-beta primer mix, a second PCR ran for about 7 to 11 cycles. TCRdb re-derived calls from the 5' RACE reads in MiXCR, one entry per CDR3 protein. The sample lists roughly 1,000,000 distinct CDR3 sequences, almost 25% occurring once. These data were likewise used in another study, on T cells of mothers and their children.

Material: blood. The receptors derive from a girl aged 2-15 years in good health.

This clonotype was observed a few times. The DNA for the CDR3 is TGCAGCGTCGGGGGACGGTTGAGGGATACGCAGTATTTT. Amino acid sequence: CSVGGRLRDTQYF. This chain connects TRBV29-1 to TRBJ2-3; maybe TRBD2 (6 bases). Trimming removed 6 bases from V and 6 bases from J, with 16 bases in between. Germline V gene lookup returns CDR1 SQVTM and CDR2 ANQGSEA. The CDR3 is 13 residues long.

This clonotype was observed at least ten times. The chain uses TRBV9 and TRBJ2-5; D call uncertain. CDR1 is SGDLS, CDR2 YYNGEE, per germline. The CDR3 is 17 amino acids. Trimming pared 3 bases from V and 8 bases from J, leaving 26 bases between. The CDR3 loop reads CASSGLPSASPLGTQYF. CDR3 DNA sequence: TGTGCCAGCAGCGGGCTCCCGAGTGCCAGCCCCCTAGGTACCCAGTACTTC.

This chain uses TRBV14 with TRBJ2-3, with 12 nucleotides matching TRBD2. Looked up from germline, CDR1 is SGHDN and CDR2 is FVKESK. Germline trimming cut 3 bases from V and 6 bases from J; bases unmatched to any gene: 4. This CDR3 has 15 residues. The CDR3 bases are TGTGCCAGCAGCCACAGACTAGCGGGAGTGGATACGCAGTATTTT. It codes for CASSHRLAGVDTQYF.

This rearrangement joins TRBV29-1 to TRBJ2-6; TRBD1 aligns across 9 bases. Germline V gene lookup returns CDR1 SQVTM and CDR2 ANQGSEA. The CDR3 sequence is 16 residues long. J gave up 4 bases and V 6 bases, and 10 bases lay outside the gene matches. The CDR3 bases are TGCAGCGTGGCGGGGACAGGGTTTCCAGGGGCCAACGTCCTGACTTTC. It codes for CSVAGTGFPGANVLTF.

In its sample, this clonotype was seen a few times. The rearrangement uses TRBV7-8 and TRBJ2-1; 7 nucleotides align to TRBD1. Germline loops: CDR1 SGHVS, CDR2 FQNEAQ. The J segment lost 8 bases and the V segment lost 7 bases, leaving 8 bases of the junction unmatched. The CDR3 totals 13 residues. This chain's CDR3 is CASIKGQAHEQFF. CDR3 DNA sequence: TGTGCCAGCATCAAAGGACAGGCTCATGAGCAGTTCTTC.

Only a few counts were recorded for this clonotype. V usage is TRBV7-9 and J usage is TRBJ1-6, with D tentatively TRBD1 (5 bases). This CDR3 has 15 amino acids. Trimming shortened V by 1 base and J by 7 bases, and 11 bases separated the two germline ends. Germline-derived CDR1 and CDR2 are SEHNR and FQNEAQ (reference sequence). DNA of the CDR3: TGTGCCAGCAGCTTAGGGGAGGGGAAGAATTCACCCCTCCACTTT. This translates into CASSLGEGKNSPLHF.

This chain connects TRBV29-1 to TRBJ2-3; the D is unclear. Germline loops: CDR1 SQVTM, CDR2 ANQGSEA. Trimming removed 5 bases at V and 4 bases at J, with 22 bases between. The CDR3 extends over 16 amino acids. For the CDR3, the DNA is TGCAGCGTTTACCTGGGCAGTTCAATAATTGCAGATACGCAGTATTTT. This sequence encodes CSVYLGSSIIADTQYF.

This clonotype was observed a few times. The J gene is TRBJ1-6, the V gene TRBV6-2 or TRBV6-3; 9 nucleotides agree with TRBD1. V lost 0 bases, J lost 10 bases, and 4 bases stayed unmatched. There are 15 residues in the CDR3. Germline CDR1 and CDR2: MNHEY and SVGEGT. This CDR3 is CASSYSLDRGSPLHF. The CDR3 nucleotides read TGTGCCAGCAGTTACTCCTTGGACAGGGGCTCACCCCTCCACTTT.

This CDR3 is CASRGAGGPQDEQYF. The CDR3 coding sequence is TGTGCCTCCCGGGGAGCGGGAGGGCCTCAAGACGAGCAGTACTTC. The rearrangement joins TRBV6-5 to TRBJ2-7; the match to TRBD2 covers 10 bases. V shed 11 bases and J 5 bases; nucleotides not matched to a gene: 15. The CDR3 runs 15 residues. CDR1 and CDR2 from the germline V gene are MNHEY and SVGAGI.

The gene calls are TRBV6-5 and TRBJ2-7, with D uncertain. Germline values: CDR1 MNHEY, CDR2 SVGAGI. The CDR3 totals 11 residues. Trimming shortened V by 10 bases and J by 6 bases, and 13 bases separated the two germline ends. CDR3 sequence (DNA): TGTGCCACCCTAAGATTGGGCGAGCAGTACTTC. Translating it yields CATLRLGEQYF.

The chain joins TRBV12-3 or TRBV12-4 to TRBJ2-5; D assignment may be TRBD1 or TRBD2 (5 bases each). Judging by the DNA end, TRBJ2-7 fits better; the J call may be wrong. CDR3 length: 14 residues. CDR3 bases: TGTGCCAGCAGTAACCGGGACCTATCCTACGAGCAGTACTTC. Protein sequence: CASSNRDLSYEQYF.

The chain has TRBV29-1 and TRBJ1-1; D not certain. The CDR3 length is 10 residues. The ends were cut back, 7 bases at V and 10 bases at J, with 13 bases in the middle. Per the germline V gene, CDR1 is SQVTM and CDR2 is ANQGSEA. CDR3 nucleotides: TGCAGCGCTGACCCTTTGGGAGCTTTCTTT. Encoded protein: CSADPLGAFF. Using reference TRBV29-1 and TRBJ1-1 for the parts outside the CDR3, the full variable domain is SAVISQKPSRDICQRGTSLTIQCQVDSQVTMMFWYRQQPGQSLTLIATANQGSEATYESGFVIDKFPISRPNLTFSTLTVSNMSPEDSSIYLCSADPLGAFFGQGTRLTVV.

CDR3: CASSVRRSSYEQYF. The CDR3 bases are TGTGCCAGCTCTGTGAGGAGGAGCTCCTACGAGCAGTACTTC. The chain employs TRBV6-1 and TRBJ2-7, with TRBD2 as a possible D gene (5 bases). The V end lost 8 bases, the J end lost 0 bases, and 14 bases lay between the germline ends. The CDR3 length is 14 residues. The germline V gene has CDR1 MNHNS and CDR2 SASEGT.

The table lists this clonotype with a few counts. The CDR3 sequence: CASSGDSYLPSYEQYF. The CDR3 coding sequence is TGCGCCAGCAGTGGGGACTCCTACCTTCCTTCCTACGAGCAGTACTTC. The rearrangement joins TRBV4-1 to TRBJ2-7; tentatively, D is TRBD2 (6 bases). Looked up from germline, CDR1 is MGHRA and CDR2 is YSYEKL. V gave up 6 bases and J gave up 1 base, with 19 bases separating them. The CDR3 totals 16 residues.

The CDR3 protein is CASSYTSGGTGELFF. The DNA of the CDR3 is TGTGCCAGCAGCTACACTAGCGGGGGCACCGGGGAGCTGTTTTTT. The chain combines TRBV11-2 with TRBJ2-2; 11 nucleotides line up with TRBD2. V lost 4 bases to trimming and J lost 4 bases; unmatched junction nucleotides: 2. CDR1 is SGHAT and CDR2 is FQNNGV in the germline V gene. This CDR3 contains 15 residues.

V is TRBV20-1 and J is TRBJ2-4, with D tentatively TRBD2 (7 bases). Germline V CDR1 and CDR2: DFQATT, SNEGSKA (reference sequence). The CDR3 consists of 13 residues. V lost 3 bases and J 2 bases, leaving 8 bases between the germline ends. The CDR3 bases are TGCAGTGCTAGGGGGGGGCCCAAAAACATTCAGTACTTC. Its translation: CSARGGPKNIQYF.

This chain links TRBV12-3 or TRBV12-4 with TRBJ2-1; 9 bases align to TRBD2. The CDR3 extends over 14 amino acids. V dropped 7 bases and J dropped 10; count of bases not matched to a gene: 11. CDR3 nucleotides: TGTGCCAGCACCTTTAGCGGGAGAGAGGAGGAGCAGTTCTTC. It is translated as CASTFSGREEEQFF.

Notes on this clonotype: One junction end disagrees with the germline gene, perhaps due to a read error. The V call is TRBV28, the J call TRBJ2-5; D is unresolved. The DNA end lines up better with TRBJ2-1; the J call may be wrong. Germline V gene data show CDR1 as MDHEN and CDR2 as SYDVKM. This CDR3 spans 16 amino acids. The CDR3 bases are TGTGCCAGCAGTTTAGAAACAGCGCGCTCCTACAATGGGCAGTTCTTC. Translating it yields CASSLETARSYNGQFF.

In this sample, this clonotype turned up once. The V gene is TRBV18, the J gene TRBJ2-5, with unresolved D. Per the germline V gene, CDR1 is KGHSH and CDR2 is LQKENI. V lost 3 bases and J lost 5, with 13 bases in between. CDR3 length: 14 amino acids. The CDR3 loop reads CASSPPEVTETQYF. As DNA, the CDR3 is TGTGCCAGCTCACCGCCCGAAGTTACGGAGACCCAGTACTTC. The full variable domain, rest sourced from reference TRBV18 and TRBJ2-5, is NAGVMQNPRHLVRRRGQEARLRCSPMKGHSHVYWYRQLPEEGLKFMVYLQKENIIDESGMPKERFSAEFPKEGPSILRIQQVVRGDSAAYFCASSPPEVTETQYFGPGTRLLVL.

This clonotype came up a few times. This chain connects TRBV9 to TRBJ2-2; D assignment may be TRBD1 or TRBD2 (6 bases each). Germline V gives CDR1 SGDLS, CDR2 YYNGEE. Trimming removed 6 bases from V and 6 bases from J, with 24 bases in between. The CDR3 spans 17 residues. CDR3 region: CASTGITGTVGAGELFF. In DNA form, the CDR3 reads TGTGCCAGCACGGGGATTACAGGGACTGTAGGTGCCGGGGAGCTGTTTTTT. Variable domain in full (rest from reference TRBV9 and TRBJ2-2): DSGVTQTPKHLITATGQRVTLRCSPRSGDLSVYWYQQSLDQGLQFLIQYYNGEERAKGNILERFSAQQFPDLHSELNLSSLELGDSALYFCASTGITGTVGAGELFFGEGSRLTVL.

J is TRBJ2-5 and V is TRBV3-1; D not certain. V was trimmed by 5 bases and J by 6 bases, leaving 7 bases between them. Germline CDR1 reads LGHDT; CDR2 reads YNNKEL (reference sequence). The CDR3 is made up of 11 amino acids. The CDR3 DNA is TGTGCCAGCAGCGAACTCCAGACCCAGTACTTC. This codes for CASSELQTQYF.

The rearrangement uses TRBV6-1 and TRBJ2-5; 8 nucleotides agree with TRBD1. CDR3 length equals 14 residues. V was clipped by 8 bases and J by 4 bases; unmatched bases: 9. Germline V gene sequence: CDR1 MNHNS, CDR2 SASEGT. The DNA of the CDR3 is TGTGCCAGCGCGGCAGGGGGCTATCCAGAGACCCAGTACTTC. Translating it yields CASAAGGYPETQYF.

This clonotype was detected many times. The chain has TRBV20-1 and TRBJ1-1; D is uncertain. Germline values: CDR1 DFQATT, CDR2 SNEGSKA (reference sequence). The CDR3 totals 13 residues. Trimming cost V 3 bases and J 0 bases, with 8 bases left between them. Here the CDR3 reads CSARGGLNTEAFF. The CDR3, as DNA: TGCAGTGCTAGGGGCGGGTTGAACACTGAAGCTTTCTTT.

The rearrangement links TRBV7-2 to TRBJ2-3; D is perhaps TRBD2 (5 bases). The CDR3 totals 15 residues. Germline CDR1 SGHTA, CDR2 FQGNSA. V gave up 8 bases and J gave up 3 bases, with 18 bases separating them. Written as DNA, the CDR3 is TGTGCCAGCGCTGGCGGGCGGTCCTTGACAGATACGCAGTATTTT. Translated: CASAGGRSLTDTQYF.

This clonotype appeared a few times. The J gene is TRBJ1-1, the V gene TRBV15; D possibly corresponds to TRBD1 (6 bases). Trimming shortened V by 1 base and J by 7 bases, and 13 bases separated the two germline ends. CDR3 length: 14 amino acids. Germline V CDR1 and CDR2: LNHNV, YYDKDF (reference sequence). DNA for the CDR3: TGTGCCACCAGCAGAGCGAGGGGGGTACTTGAAGCTTTCTTT. The encoded protein is CATSRARGVLEAFF.

This clonotype was counted between two and nine times. CDR3 amino acids: CASSRAGGLHEQFF. The CDR3 coding sequence is TGTGCCAGCAGCCGAGCGGGAGGGCTCCATGAGCAGTTCTTC. J is TRBJ2-1 and V is TRBV12-3 or TRBV12-4; 10 nucleotides line up with TRBD2. The CDR3 has 14 residues. The V segment lost 6 bases and the J segment 8 bases; nucleotides outside the gene matches: 7.

This clonotype has more than one count but fewer than ten. The chain recombines TRBV13 with TRBJ1-4, with D maybe TRBD1 (6 bases). Germline V CDR1 and CDR2: PRHDT, FYEKMQ (reference sequence). V lost 5 bases and J lost 0, with 10 bases in between. The CDR3 totals 15 residues. The CDR3: CASSPTGSTNEKLFF. The CDR3 coding sequence is TGTGCCAGCAGCCCTACAGGGTCAACTAATGAAAAACTGTTTTTT.

This clonotype was seen a few times. CDR3 DNA: TGTGCCAGCAGTTGGCAAAGACACGAGCAGTTCTTC. Translating it yields CASSWQRHEQFF. This chain joins TRBV12-3 or TRBV12-4 and TRBJ2-1; no clear D. Trimming removed 4 bases at V and 10 bases at J, with 11 bases between. The CDR3 consists of 12 residues.

A few counts support this clonotype. The chain joins TRBV20-1 to TRBJ2-5; the D call may be TRBD1 or TRBD2 (5 bases each). With 5 bases removed from V and 5 bases from J, the gap between germline ends came to 15 bases. Germline assignment: CDR1 DFQATT and CDR2 SNEGSKA (reference sequence). This CDR3 is 13 amino acids long. The CDR3 coding sequence is TGCAGTGCTCCCGGGACCCCGGCGGAGACCCAGTACTTC. It translates to CSAPGTPAETQYF.